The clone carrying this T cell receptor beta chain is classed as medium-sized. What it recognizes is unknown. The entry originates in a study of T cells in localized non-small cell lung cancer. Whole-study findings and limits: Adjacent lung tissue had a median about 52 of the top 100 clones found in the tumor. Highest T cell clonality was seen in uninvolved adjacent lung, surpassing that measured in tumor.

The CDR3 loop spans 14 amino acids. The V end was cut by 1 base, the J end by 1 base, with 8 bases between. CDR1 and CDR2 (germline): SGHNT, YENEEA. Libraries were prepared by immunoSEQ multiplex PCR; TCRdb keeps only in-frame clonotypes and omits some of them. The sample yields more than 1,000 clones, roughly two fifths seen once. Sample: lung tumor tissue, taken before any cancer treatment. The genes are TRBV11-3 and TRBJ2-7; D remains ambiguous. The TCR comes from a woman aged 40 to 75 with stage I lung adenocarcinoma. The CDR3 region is CASSLGPSSYEQYF. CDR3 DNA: TGTGCCAGCAGCTTAGGGCCGTCATCCTACGAGCAGTACTTC.